This T cell receptor (beta chain) derives from a study of cytomegalovirus exposure and HLA in healthy donors (dated by TCRdb to about 2017). Study-wide context: An earlier analysis of approximately 590 of the donors reported about 250 Gb of sequence data and around 120 million unique TCR beta sequences from about 200 million T cells. Using immunosequencing, the study profiled T cell repertoires from about 650 subjects and related those repertoires to cytomegalovirus serostatus. To decide whether each TCR beta V gene segment behaved as functional or pseudogenic, an earlier analysis of 587 of the donors relied on high-throughput TCR beta sequencing. Along with the 666-subject first cohort, a separate validation cohort of over a hundred different subjects was used. Of the roughly 390 genotyped donors, 81% were placed in the genetic ancestry cluster associated with self-reported Caucasian donors. The number of donors typed differed by locus, with about 629-640 for A, B, C, DRB1 and DQB1, 522 for DQA1, nearly 610 for DPA1, and 472 for DPB1. A later genetic analysis took genome-wide SNP genotypes for about 65% of the 666 donors and used that subset as a discovery cohort. Across approximately 420 genotyped donors of the cohort, an average of roughly 250,000 unique TCR beta nucleotide sequences per donor were sequenced, and approximately 17% of those sequences were non-productive. Every discovery cohort repertoire had been produced on one sequencing platform. Rather than drawing on any new phenotypic data, the later analysis identified candidate immune exposures from TCR beta sequences and the way those sequences occurred across donors. The aim of the study was to test whether cataloging public T cell receptors could identify signatures of past pathogen exposure. Approximately 310 gigabases of sequencing data and around 80 million unique TCR sequences made up an early release that covered approximately 700 HLA-typed donors. High-throughput TCR immunosequencing, statistical association of individual TCRs with disease status, and machine learning were combined to predict cytomegalovirus infection status. In a later analysis, previously published TCR beta repertoires from roughly 710 donors were re-analyzed and high-resolution HLA genotyping was added so that TCR occurrence patterns could be studied. HLA typing covered class I and class II loci at four-digit resolution. Donor age, sex, ethnicity and CMV serostatus were compiled together with the repertoire data. Because of strong linkage in the cohort, five DR-DQ haplotypes were treated as single units for association and clustering. Results the study describes overall, beyond this receptor: When HLA alleles, especially DR and DQ, strongly co-occurred, attributing TCR associations to individual alleles was difficult. The cohort was sequenced for TCR beta chains only, and without alpha or paired-chain data the features that could be detected were limited. Correlated functional status among segregating V segments might be attributable to linkage disequilibrium, but an unknown experimental factor could not be ruled out. Sequencing depth was assumed to be roughly uniform across donors in the presence/absence analyses, though that assumption may not hold. In the study, approximately 150 TCR beta chains were listed as associated with cytomegalovirus. While some public TCRs were present in many individuals, most TCR sequences turned up only very rarely across donors. An association between a missense DCLRE1C variant and V-gene and J-gene trimming of TCR beta chains was found in a later genetic analysis and replicated in an independent cohort. A later analysis found that HLA-associated TCR beta chains were more clonally expanded and had lower generation probabilities than equally common non-associated chains. A further reported finding was that TCR beta sequences accurately predicted the HLA-A and HLA-B alleles for most subjects in the first cohort. HLA typing was unavailable for some donors at each locus, so association tests used only the typed subset. According to a later analysis, most CMV-associated TCR beta chains appeared to be HLA-restricted, and the HLA associations seemed to be driven largely by CMV exposure. A later analysis reported that several top co-occurrence clusters appeared linked to parvovirus B19, influenza, CMV and Epstein-Barr virus. At a false discovery rate of 0.05, a later analysis linked 16,951 TCR beta sequences to specific HLA alleles. In an earlier analysis of 587 of the donors, most TCR beta V segments appeared in productive rearrangements about 87% or about 30% of the time, broadly matching IMGT annotations. Immune exposure information for the cohort was limited to CMV serostatus. In a later analysis, TCR association rates were found to vary across HLA loci, with the most associated TCRs seen for DRB1 alleles and the fewest for HLA-C alleles. In a later genetic analysis, fewer N-insertions in productive TCRs were reported among donors in an Asian-associated ancestry cluster than the roughly 700-donor mean. In vitro tests confirmed that a few of the cytomegalovirus-associated TCR beta chains recognize cytomegalovirus antigens. In both the original and validation cohorts, the classifier was reported to diagnose cytomegalovirus status with high specificity and sensitivity. Because counts were too low, roughly 17 rarely observed V segments, including chromosome 9 orphons, were left out of the earlier analysis of approximately 580 of the donors. A cluster of highly shared sequence variants was judged likely to be a technical artifact of the sequencing pipeline. It was suggested by the authors that the approach could potentially be generalized to other disease states and immunological phenotypes. Some IMGT-functional V segments, including TRBV6-2 and TRBV6-3, could not be distinguished by the 87-base-pair reads and were therefore excluded.

CDR1 MGHRA and CDR2 YSYEKL are derived from the germline V gene. The CDR3, from cysteine to phenylalanine, totals 15 residues. The sequence is cut down to CDR3 DNA, 45 bases in frame from base 1. The germline V and J ends show losses of 0 bases and 6 bases respectively, and no gene match explains 3 bases of the junction. Libraries came from the immunoSEQ multiplex PCR assay. For the multiplex PCR, a mixture combining 60 forward primers for TCR Vbeta segments and 13 reverse primers for TCR Jbeta segments was used. Amplification of the CDR3 region of rearranged TCR beta genes was performed with a multiplex PCR assay on genomic DNA. Amplified TCR beta libraries were sequenced as 87-base-pair reads on the Illumina HiSeq System. In the original analysis: A later analysis tallied roughly 80 million unique TCR beta chains across the 640 or so repertoires, and roughly 11 million of those chains were shared by two or more donors. A nearest-neighbor algorithm error-corrected the raw reads and collapsed the reads into unique sequences, merging closely related sequences to remove PCR and sequencing errors. CDR3 sequences were aligned to IMGT reference sequences to assign V, D and J gene segments. For a sequence to be retained, at least a six-nucleotide match to both a V gene segment and a J gene segment was required. Rearrangements were classified as productive when the CDR3 lacked stop codons and remained in frame with V and J, and all other rearrangements were classified as non-productive. Following IMGT convention, CDR3 was defined as the stretch from the second conserved V-encoded cysteine up to the conserved J-encoded phenylalanine. The earlier analysis of fewer than 700 of the donors excluded sequences that lacked an unambiguous match to a single V gene segment. In an earlier analysis of approximately 590 of the donors, a V segment was called functional when productive rearrangements were above 56.7%, and segregating when the standard deviation between donors exceeded 5%. A statistical classification framework was built to diagnose cytomegalovirus status from the catalog of TCR beta chain sequences. In a later analysis, TCR nucleotide sequences were compared against IMGT/GENE-DB human TR gene sequences so that V and J genes could be assigned. A later analysis assigned CDR3 sequences and most-parsimonious VDJ recombination scenarios with the TCRdist pipeline. A later analysis defined each TCR beta chain by its CDR3 amino acid sequence plus V-gene family, and excluded reads lacking a unique V-gene family. A later analysis removed over 500 highly shared, low-generation-probability nucleotide sequences to deal with suspected cross-contamination and a sequencing artifact. For each public chain, a later analysis derived a clonal expansion index from normalized ranks of inferred template counts within each repertoire. In a later analysis, generation probabilities were computed with a VDJ recombination model fitted to out-of-frame rearrangements, and the resulting probabilities were checked against IGoR. In a later analysis, TCR-TCR, TCR-HLA and TCR-CMV co-occurrence was scored with hypergeometric tests, and a repertoire-size bias correction was applied to TCR pairs. To estimate false discovery rates, a later analysis permuted the HLA or CMV assignments 20 times. In a later analysis, co-occurring TCRs were grouped using DBSCAN, and TCRdist sequence similarity was added for clustering within HLA-allele-positive subsets. For co-occurrence clustering, repertoires with fewer than 30,000 or more than 120,000 public chains were excluded, along with 5 or 6 repertoires with anomalous nucleotide sharing. TCRdb took this table from immuneACCESS and kept in-frame rearrangements with V and J called. Such tables lack part of the clones; where checked against another copy, unresolved V genes explain under half of the gap, and the rest is unexplained. That table is the source of V, J and clone size, and D and trimming were worked out from the DNA. The sample table records 150,000 to 200,000 clones; 72% of these occur just once. The ten largest clonotypes hold 2.5% of the sample.

The cohort comprised 666 healthy bone marrow donors. All cohort members were sampled while nominally healthy, although unrecorded immune exposures were likely present. CMV serostatus was positive for 289 and negative for 352 of the 666 cohort members, and was not recorded for this donor. A peripheral blood sample was collected from each donor, and TCR beta sequencing was performed on peripheral blood mononuclear cells. The Qiagen DNeasy Blood Extraction Kit was used to extract genomic DNA from the blood cell samples. Concerning this clone itself: Its antigen remains undetermined. No much larger clone exists at a distance of one base, and base qualities are not known.

The sequencing sample was made of PBMCs. The clonotype comes from a human donor in good health. The chain employs TRBV4-1 and TRBJ1-5; 9 central bases correspond to TRBD1. CDR3 region: CASSQDTGGGQPQHF. The DNA reads TGCGCCAGCAGCCAAGATACAGGGGGCGGTCAGCCCCAGCATTTT.